The 10 T cell receptor beta chains in this list originate from one sample, sequenced in a study of PD-1 blockade in classical Hodgkin lymphoma. Each patient experienced a relapse that followed autologous stem cell transplantation, and brentuximab vedotin exposure varied. Repertoires were generated with immunoSEQ multiplex PCR, while TCRdb's copy carries only in-frame clones and drops some. The sample gives 10,000 to 15,000 clones, 80% to 95% of which show up once; roughly a tenth is in the top ten. The specimen comprised peripheral blood mononuclear cells (PBMCs), sampled at baseline. These receptors came from a human donor with classical Hodgkin lymphoma.

This chain connects TRBV5-5 to TRBJ2-1, with no clear D. Germline V gene data show CDR1 as SGHKS and CDR2 as YYEKEE (reference sequence). The CDR3 consists of 15 residues. V gave up 1 base and J gave up 0 bases, with 8 bases separating them. CDR3: CASSLWASSYNEQFF. The CDR3 region has the DNA TGTGCCAGCAGCTTGTGGGCCAGCTCCTACAATGAGCAGTTCTTC.

The rearrangement links TRBV5-1 to TRBJ2-7; 7 positions agree with TRBD2. Germline CDR1 SGHRS, CDR2 YFSETQ. V was pared by 1 base and J by 6 bases, with 7 bases of the junction left unmatched. There are 14 residues in the CDR3. The CDR3 reads CASSLNTGGGEQYF. DNA of the CDR3: TGCGCCAGCAGCTTGAACACGGGCGGGGGCGAGCAGTACTTC.

This chain joins TRBV19 and TRBJ2-2; D call uncertain. The CDR3 is made up of 15 amino acids. The germline CDR1 and CDR2 sequences are LNHDA and SQIVND (reference sequence). V dropped 0 bases and J dropped 5 bases, with 10 bases sitting between them. The CDR3 protein is CASSIDSLGTGELFF. CDR3 nucleotide sequence: TGTGCCAGTAGTATAGATAGTTTGGGAACCGGGGAGCTGTTTTTT.

The V gene is TRBV28, the J gene TRBJ2-7; perhaps D is TRBD1 or TRBD2 (5 bases each). Trimming left V 6 bases short and J 0 bases short, with 9 bases between. The CDR3 has 13 amino acids. CDR1 and CDR2 from the germline V gene are MDHEN and SYDVKM. CDR3: CASRWGSSYEQYF. CDR3 nucleotide sequence: TGTGCCAGCAGGTGGGGGAGCTCCTACGAGCAGTACTTC.

This clone was picked up one time. This chain links TRBV28 with TRBJ1-5; perhaps TRBD1 as D (6 bases). Trimming removed 6 bases at V and 3 bases at J, with 15 bases between. The germline V gene has CDR1 MDHEN and CDR2 SYDVKM. The CDR3 has 15 residues. The CDR3 coding sequence is TGTGCCAGCAGGCACCCCACAGGGTCCAATCAGCCCCAGCATTTT. It yields the protein CASRHPTGSNQPQHF.

This rearrangement joins TRBV11-2 to TRBJ2-1, with unresolved D. The CDR3 spans 16 residues. Trimming left V 2 bases short and J 0 bases short, with 11 bases between. CDR1 and CDR2 (germline): SGHAT, FQNNGV. CDR3 in DNA: TGTGCCAGCAGCTTAAATCTCCTCAGCTCCTACAATGAGCAGTTCTTC. Amino acid sequence: CASSLNLLSSYNEQFF.

The chain carries TRBV21-1 and TRBJ1-2. TRBV21-1 is a pseudogene. The CDR3 has 18 residues. The CDR3 region is CASSKYGGVRKDHYGYTF. The CDR3 nucleotides are TGTGCCAGCAGCAAATATGGGGGGGTGCGGAAGGACCATTATGGCTACACCTTC.

This rearrangement joins TRBV6-5 to TRBJ1-4; D not certain. The CDR3 is 13 amino acids. The germline CDR1 and CDR2 sequences are MNHEY and SVGAGI. V dropped 6 bases and J dropped 5 bases, with 10 bases sitting between them. The CDR3 reads CASRAYSNEKLFF. CDR3 DNA sequence: TGTGCCAGCAGGGCATACTCAAATGAAAAACTGTTTTTT.

This rearrangement joins TRBV10-1 to TRBJ1-3, with D possibly matching TRBD1 (6 bases). The germline V gene has CDR1 WNHNN and CDR2 SYGVQD (reference sequence). V gave up 8 bases and J gave up 2 bases, with 10 bases separating them. The CDR3 has 13 residues. CDR3 sequence reads: CASAGTPGNTIYF. DNA for the CDR3: TGCGCCAGCGCCGGGACACCTGGAAACACCATATATTTT.

This chain connects TRBV19 to TRBJ2-3; 11 bases are shared with TRBD2. Losses at the gene ends were 6 bases for V and 2 bases for J; bases not matched to a gene: 10. Germline values: CDR1 LNHDA, CDR2 SQIVND (reference sequence). The CDR3 is 17 residues long. The chain's CDR3 is CASRATLAGDPTDTQYF. The CDR3 nucleotides read TGTGCCAGTAGAGCCACACTAGCGGGGGATCCCACAGATACGCAGTATTTT. The whole variable domain, filled in from reference TRBV19 and TRBJ2-3, reads DGGITQSPKYLFRKEGQNVTLSCEQNLNHDAMYWYRQDPGQGLRLIYYSQIVNDFQKGDIAEGYSVSREKKESFPLTVTSAQKNPTAFYLCASRATLAGDPTDTQYFGPGTRLTVL.